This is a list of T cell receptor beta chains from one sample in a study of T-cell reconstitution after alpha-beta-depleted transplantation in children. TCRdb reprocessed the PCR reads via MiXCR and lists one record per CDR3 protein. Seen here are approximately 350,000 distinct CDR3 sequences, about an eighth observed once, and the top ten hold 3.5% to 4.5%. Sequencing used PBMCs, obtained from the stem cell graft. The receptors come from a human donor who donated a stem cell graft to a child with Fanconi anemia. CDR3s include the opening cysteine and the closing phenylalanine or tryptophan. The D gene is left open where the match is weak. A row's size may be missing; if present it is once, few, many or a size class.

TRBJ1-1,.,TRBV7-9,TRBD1,CASSLGGEGGPPKAFF,TGTGCCAGCAGCTTAGGGGGGGAAGGGGGCCCCCCAAAAGCTTTCTTT
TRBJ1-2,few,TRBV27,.,CASSFSGDGLGYTF,TGTGCCAGCAGTTTTTCGGGGGACGGCCTGGGCTACACCTTC
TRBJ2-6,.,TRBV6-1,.,CASCRDRHDPSGANVLTF,TGTGCCAGTTGCCGAGACAGGCATGACCCTTCTGGGGCCAACGTCCTGACTTTC
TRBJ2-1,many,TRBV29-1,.,CSVELQANEQFF,TGCAGCGTTGAACTACAGGCAAATGAGCAGTTCTTC
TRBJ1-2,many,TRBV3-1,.,CASSQDPGTYGYTF,TGTGCCAGCAGCCAAGATCCAGGTACCTATGGCTACACCTTC
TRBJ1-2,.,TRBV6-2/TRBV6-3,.,CASSPNRDINYGYTF,TGTGCCAGCAGTCCCAACAGGGATATTAACTATGGCTACACCTTC
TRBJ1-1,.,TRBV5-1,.,CASSPSTGFTEAFF,TGCGCCAGCAGCCCCAGTACAGGGTTCACTGAAGCTTTCTTT
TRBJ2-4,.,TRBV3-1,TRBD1,CASSPSSRDRVQYF,TGTGCCAGCAGCCCTTCGTCCCGGGACAGGGTTCAGTACTTC
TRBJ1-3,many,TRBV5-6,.,CASSLAQGTGNTIYF,TGTGCCAGCAGCTTGGCCCAGGGGACTGGAAACACCATATATTTT
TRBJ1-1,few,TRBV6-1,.,CATTFRAAGVNTEAFF,TGTGCCACCACCTTTCGGGCAGCAGGGGTGAACACTGAAGCTTTCTTT
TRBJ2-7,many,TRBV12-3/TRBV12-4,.,CASAGGYEQYF,TGTGCCAGCGCCGGGGGTTACGAGCAGTACTTC
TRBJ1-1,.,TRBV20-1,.,CSARDRALLTEAFF,TGCAGTGCTAGAGACAGGGCCCTGCTCACTGAAGCTTTCTTT
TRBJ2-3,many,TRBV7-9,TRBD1,CASSLGQGAGTQYF,TGTGCCAGCAGCTTAGGACAGGGGGCTGGTACGCAGTATTTT
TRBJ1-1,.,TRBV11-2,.,CASSFRTEAEAFF,TGTGCCAGCAGCTTCCGGACGGAGGCCGAAGCTTTCTTT
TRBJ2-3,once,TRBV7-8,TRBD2,CASSRRTRGVADTQYF,TGTGCCAGCAGCCGGCGGACTAGGGGTGTAGCAGATACGCAGTATTTT
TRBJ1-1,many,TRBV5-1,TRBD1,CASSDPGQGNTEAFF,TGCGCCAGCAGCGATCCGGGACAGGGGAACACTGAAGCTTTCTTT
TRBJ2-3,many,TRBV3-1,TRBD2,CASSLRGGRTDTQYF,TGTGCCAGCAGCCTCCGGGGGGGCCGGACAGATACGCAGTATTTT